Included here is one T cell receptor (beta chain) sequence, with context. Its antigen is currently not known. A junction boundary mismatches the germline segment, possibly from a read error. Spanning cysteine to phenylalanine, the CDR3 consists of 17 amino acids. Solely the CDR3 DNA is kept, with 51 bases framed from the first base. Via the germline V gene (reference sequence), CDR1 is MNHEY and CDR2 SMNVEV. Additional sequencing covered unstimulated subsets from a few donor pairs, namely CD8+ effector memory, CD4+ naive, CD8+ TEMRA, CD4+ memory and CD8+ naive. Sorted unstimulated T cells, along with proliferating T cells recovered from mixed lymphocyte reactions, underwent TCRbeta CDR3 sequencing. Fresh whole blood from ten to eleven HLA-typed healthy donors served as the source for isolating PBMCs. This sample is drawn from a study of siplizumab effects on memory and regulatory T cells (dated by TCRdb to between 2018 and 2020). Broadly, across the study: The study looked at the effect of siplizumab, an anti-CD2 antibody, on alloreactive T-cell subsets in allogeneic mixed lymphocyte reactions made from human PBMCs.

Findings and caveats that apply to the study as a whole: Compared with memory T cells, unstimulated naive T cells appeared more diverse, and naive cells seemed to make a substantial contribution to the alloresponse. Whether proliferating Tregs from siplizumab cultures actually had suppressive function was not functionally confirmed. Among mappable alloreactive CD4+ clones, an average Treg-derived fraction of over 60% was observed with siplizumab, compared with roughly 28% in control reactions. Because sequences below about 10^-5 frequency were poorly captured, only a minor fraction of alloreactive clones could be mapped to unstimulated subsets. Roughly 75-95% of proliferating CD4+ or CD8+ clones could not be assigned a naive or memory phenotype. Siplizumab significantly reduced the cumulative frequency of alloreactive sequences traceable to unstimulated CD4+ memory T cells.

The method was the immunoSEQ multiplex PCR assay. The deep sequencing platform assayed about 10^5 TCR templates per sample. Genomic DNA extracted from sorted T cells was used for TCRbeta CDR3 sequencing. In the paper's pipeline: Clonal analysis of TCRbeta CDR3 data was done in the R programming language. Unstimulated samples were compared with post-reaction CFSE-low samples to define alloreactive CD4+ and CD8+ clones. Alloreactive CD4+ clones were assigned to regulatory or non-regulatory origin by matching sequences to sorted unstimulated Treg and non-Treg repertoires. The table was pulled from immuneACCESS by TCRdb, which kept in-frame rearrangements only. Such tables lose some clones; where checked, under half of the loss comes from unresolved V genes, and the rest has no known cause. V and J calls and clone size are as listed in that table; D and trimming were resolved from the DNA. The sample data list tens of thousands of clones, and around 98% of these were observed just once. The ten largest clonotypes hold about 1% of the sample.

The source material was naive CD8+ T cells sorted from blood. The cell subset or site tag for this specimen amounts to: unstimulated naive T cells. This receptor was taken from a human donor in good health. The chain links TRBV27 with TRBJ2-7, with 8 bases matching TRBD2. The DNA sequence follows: TGTGCCAGCAGCTTATCGGGGGGGACGGTAAGCTCCTACGAGCAGTACTTC. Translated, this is CASSLSGGTVSSYEQYF.